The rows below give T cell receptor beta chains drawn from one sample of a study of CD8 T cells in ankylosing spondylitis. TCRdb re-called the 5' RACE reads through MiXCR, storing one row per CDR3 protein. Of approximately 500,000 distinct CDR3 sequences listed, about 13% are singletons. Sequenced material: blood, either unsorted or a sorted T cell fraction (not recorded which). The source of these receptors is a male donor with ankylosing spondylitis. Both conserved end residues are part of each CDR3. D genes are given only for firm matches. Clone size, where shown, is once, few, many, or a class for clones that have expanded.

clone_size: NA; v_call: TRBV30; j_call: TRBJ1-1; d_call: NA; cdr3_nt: TGTGCCTGGAGTCCCCGAGTTAACATGAACACTGAAGCTTTCTTT; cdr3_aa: CAWSPRVNMNTEAFF
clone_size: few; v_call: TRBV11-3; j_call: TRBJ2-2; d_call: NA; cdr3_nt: TGTGCCAGCAGCTTAGATGGAGACCCGGTCGGGTTCGGGGAGCTGTTTTTT; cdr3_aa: CASSLDGDPVGFGELFF
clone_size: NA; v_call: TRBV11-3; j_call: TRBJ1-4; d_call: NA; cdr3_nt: TGTGCCAGCAGCTTAGGCGTTGTAACTAATGAAAAACTGTTTTTT; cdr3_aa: CASSLGVVTNEKLFF
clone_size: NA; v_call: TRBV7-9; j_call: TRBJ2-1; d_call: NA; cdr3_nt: TGTGCCAGCACCCCCGCGAGCCCGGTTAATGAGCAGTTCTTC; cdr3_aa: CASTPASPVNEQFF
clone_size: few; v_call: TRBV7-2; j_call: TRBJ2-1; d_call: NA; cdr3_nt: TGTGCCAGCAGCTTAGTAAATGGGCTACTGGGGTCGGGTGAGCAGTTCTTC; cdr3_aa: CASSLVNGLLGSGEQFF
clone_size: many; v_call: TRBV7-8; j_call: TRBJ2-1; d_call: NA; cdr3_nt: TGTGCCAGCAGCACTAGCTTCCGGTCGGGAGTAACCTACAATGAGCAGTTCTTC; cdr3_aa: CASSTSFRSGVTYNEQFF
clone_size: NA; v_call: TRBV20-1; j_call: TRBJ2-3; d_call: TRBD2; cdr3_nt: TGCAGTGCTGGACTAGCGGGAGAGGCAGATACGCAGTATTTT; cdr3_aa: CSAGLAGEADTQYF
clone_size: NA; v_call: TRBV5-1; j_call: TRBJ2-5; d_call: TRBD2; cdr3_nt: TGCGCCAGCAGCCGCGGACTAGCGGATCAAGAGACCCAGTACTTC; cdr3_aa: CASSRGLADQETQYF
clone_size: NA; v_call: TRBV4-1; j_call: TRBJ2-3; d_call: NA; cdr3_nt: TGCGCCAGCAGCCAAGATTTTTTAGCTCGTGGCGAAGTCACAGATACGCAGTATTTT; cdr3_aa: CASSQDFLARGEVTDTQYF
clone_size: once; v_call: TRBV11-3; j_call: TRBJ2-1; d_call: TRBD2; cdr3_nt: TGTGCCAGCAGCACCCGGACTAGCGGGAGAGCCTACAATGAGCAGTTCTTC; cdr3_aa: CASSTRTSGRAYNEQFF
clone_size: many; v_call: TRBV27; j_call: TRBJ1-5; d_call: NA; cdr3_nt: TGTGCCAGCAGTCCCCGGGGTAATCAGCCCCAGCATTTT; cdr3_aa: CASSPRGNQPQHF
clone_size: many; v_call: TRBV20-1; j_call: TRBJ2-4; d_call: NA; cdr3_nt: TGCAGTGCTGAGAAGATAGCCAAAAACATTCAGTACTTC; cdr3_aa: CSAEKIAKNIQYF
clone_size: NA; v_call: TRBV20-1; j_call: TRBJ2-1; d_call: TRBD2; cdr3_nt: TGCAGTGCTAGTGAATCTCTAGCGGGAGGTGGTGAGCAGTTCTTC; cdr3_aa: CSASESLAGGGEQFF
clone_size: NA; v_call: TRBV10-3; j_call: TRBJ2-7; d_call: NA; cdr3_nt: TGTGCCATCAACGCAGGGGGGGTATACGAGCAGTACTTC; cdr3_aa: CAINAGGVYEQYF
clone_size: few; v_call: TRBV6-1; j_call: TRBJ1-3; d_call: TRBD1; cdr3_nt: TGTGCCAGCAGCGTGATTACCGGGACAGAGGCTGGAAACACCATATATTTT; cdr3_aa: CASSVITGTEAGNTIYF
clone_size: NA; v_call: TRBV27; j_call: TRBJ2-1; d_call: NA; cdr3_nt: TGTGCCAGCACCCCCCGAGGCACAGCGACTTACAATGAGCAGTTCTTC; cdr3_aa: CASTPRGTATYNEQFF
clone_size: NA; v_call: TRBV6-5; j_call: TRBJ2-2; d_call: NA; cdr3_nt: TGTGCCAGCCAGGCGAACACCGGGGAGCTGTTTTTT; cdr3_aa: CASQANTGELFF
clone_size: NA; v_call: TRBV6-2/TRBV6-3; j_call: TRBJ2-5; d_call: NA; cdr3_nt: TGTGCCAGCAGTTCTCGCCACAGGGACCAAGAGACCCAGTACTTC; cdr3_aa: CASSSRHRDQETQYF
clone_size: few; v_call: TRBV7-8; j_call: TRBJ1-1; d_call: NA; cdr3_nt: TGTGCCAGCAGCTTCTCCCCGGCCACTGAAGCTTTCTTT; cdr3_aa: CASSFSPATEAFF
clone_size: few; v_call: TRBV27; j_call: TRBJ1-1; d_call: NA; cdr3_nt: TGTGCCAGCAGTTTATCCCCGGGGGCAGAACCGACTGAAGCTTTCTTT; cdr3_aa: CASSLSPGAEPTEAFF
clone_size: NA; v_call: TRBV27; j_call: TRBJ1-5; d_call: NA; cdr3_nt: TGTGCCAGCAGTTTACAGGGGCCGAATCAGCCCCAGCATTTT; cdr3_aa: CASSLQGPNQPQHF
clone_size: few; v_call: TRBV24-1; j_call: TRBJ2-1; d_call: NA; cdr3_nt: TGTGCCACCAGTGTCGGGGGGCAGGGCCCGCAGTTCTTC; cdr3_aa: CATSVGGQGPQFF
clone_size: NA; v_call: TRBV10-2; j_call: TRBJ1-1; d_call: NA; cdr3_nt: TGCGCCAGCCGGCAGTCGCGCATGAACACTGAAGCTTTCTTT; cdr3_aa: CASRQSRMNTEAFF
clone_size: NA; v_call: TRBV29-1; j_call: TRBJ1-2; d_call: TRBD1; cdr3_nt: TGCAGCGTCCGGGACAGAACAGACACCTTC; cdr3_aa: CSVRDRTDTF
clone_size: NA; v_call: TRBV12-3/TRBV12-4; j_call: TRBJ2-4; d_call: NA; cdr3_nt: TGTGCCAGCAGTTTTGAGGGGGACATTCAGTACTTC; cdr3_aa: CASSFEGDIQYF
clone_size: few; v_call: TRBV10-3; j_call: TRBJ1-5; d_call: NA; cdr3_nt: TGTGCCATCAGGGCCGGAGTAAATCAGCCCCAGCATTTT; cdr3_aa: CAIRAGVNQPQHF
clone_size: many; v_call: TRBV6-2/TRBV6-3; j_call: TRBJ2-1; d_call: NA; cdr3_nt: TGTGCCAGCAGTGCTAGGTGGGAGGCCCAGGACAATGAGCAGTTCTTC; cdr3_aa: CASSARWEAQDNEQFF
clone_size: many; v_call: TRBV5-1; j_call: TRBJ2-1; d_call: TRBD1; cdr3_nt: TGCGCCAGCAGTTCCGGGACAGTGATCTACAATGAGCAGTTCTTC; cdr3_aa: CASSSGTVIYNEQFF
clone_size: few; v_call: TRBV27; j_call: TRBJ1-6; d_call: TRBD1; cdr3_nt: TGTGCCAGCAGTGCCGGACAGGGGGCCTCACCCCTCCACTTT; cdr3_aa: CASSAGQGASPLHF
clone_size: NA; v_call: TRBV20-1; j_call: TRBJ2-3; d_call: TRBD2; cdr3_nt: TGCAGTGCTAGCGGGACTAGCGGGGCCACAGATACGCAGTATTTT; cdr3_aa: CSASGTSGATDTQYF
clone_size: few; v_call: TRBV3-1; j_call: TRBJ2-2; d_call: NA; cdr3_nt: TGTGCCAGCAGCCGTGGATACACCGGGGAGCTGTTTTTT; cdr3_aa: CASSRGYTGELFF
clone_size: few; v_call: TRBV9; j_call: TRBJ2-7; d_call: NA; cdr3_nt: TGTGCCAGCAGCGTCCGGGACTCTGACTCCTACGAGCAGTACTTC; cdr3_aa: CASSVRDSDSYEQYF
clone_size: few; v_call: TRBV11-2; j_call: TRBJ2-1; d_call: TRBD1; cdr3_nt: TGTGCCAGCAGCCCAGGACAGGGCGTTGAGCAGTTCTTC; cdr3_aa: CASSPGQGVEQFF
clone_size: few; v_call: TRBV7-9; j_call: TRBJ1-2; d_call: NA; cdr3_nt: TGTGCCAGCAGCTTCTACCGTTATGGCTACACCTTC; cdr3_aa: CASSFYRYGYTF
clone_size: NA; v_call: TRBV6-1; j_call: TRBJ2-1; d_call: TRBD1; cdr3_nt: TGTGCCAGCGAACCTCGGGACAGAGGCTTCAATGAGCAGTTCTTC; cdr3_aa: CASEPRDRGFNEQFF
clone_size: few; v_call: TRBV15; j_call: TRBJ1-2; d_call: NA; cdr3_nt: TGTGCCACCAGCAAGGGCAGTAAAAATAACTATGGCTACACCTTC; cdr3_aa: CATSKGSKNNYGYTF
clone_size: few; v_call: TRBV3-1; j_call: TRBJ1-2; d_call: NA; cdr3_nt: TGTGCCAGCAGCCAGCAACAAGCCTACTATGGCTACACCTTC; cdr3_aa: CASSQQQAYYGYTF
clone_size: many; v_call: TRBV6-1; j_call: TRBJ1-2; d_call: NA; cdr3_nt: TGTGCCAGCACCTTACATAACTCGGGCTATGGCTACACCTTC; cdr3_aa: CASTLHNSGYGYTF
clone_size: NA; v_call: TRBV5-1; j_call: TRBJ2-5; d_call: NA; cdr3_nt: TGCGCCAGCAGCTTGGGGGCAGAAGGTGAGACCCAGTACTTC; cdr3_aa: CASSLGAEGETQYF
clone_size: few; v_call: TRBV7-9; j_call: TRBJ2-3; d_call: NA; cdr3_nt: TGTGCCAGCAGCCGCGGGGTAGCGGCGGATACGCAGTATTTT; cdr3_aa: CASSRGVAADTQYF
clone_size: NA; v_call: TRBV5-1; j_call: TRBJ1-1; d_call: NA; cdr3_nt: TGCGCCAGCAGCTTGGCGGAAGGGCCGAACACTGAAGTTTTCTTT; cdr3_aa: CASSLAEGPNTEVFF
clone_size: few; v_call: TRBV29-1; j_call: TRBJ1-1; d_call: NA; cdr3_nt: TGCAGCGTTGAAAGGGCAGCGAGTGAAGCTTTCTTT; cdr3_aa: CSVERAASEAFF
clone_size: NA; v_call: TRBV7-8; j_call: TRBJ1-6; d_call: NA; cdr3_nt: TGTGCCAGCAGCTTAGCGGGGGGGGTGGGTAATTCACCCCTCCACTTT; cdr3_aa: CASSLAGGVGNSPLHF
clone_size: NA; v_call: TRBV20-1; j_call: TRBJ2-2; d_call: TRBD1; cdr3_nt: TGCAGTGCTAGAATCCCGGGACAGGCAATTCCTTCGAACACCGGGGAGCTGTTTTTT; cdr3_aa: CSARIPGQAIPSNTGELFF
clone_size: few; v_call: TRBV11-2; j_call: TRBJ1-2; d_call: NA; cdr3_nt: TGTGCCAGCAGTCAGGAGGGGAATGGCTACACCTTC; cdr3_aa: CASSQEGNGYTF
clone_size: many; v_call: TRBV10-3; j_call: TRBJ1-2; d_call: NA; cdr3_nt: TGTGCCATCAGGGATGACACCGGACAGAGAGTTGGTGGCTACACCTTC; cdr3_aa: CAIRDDTGQRVGGYTF
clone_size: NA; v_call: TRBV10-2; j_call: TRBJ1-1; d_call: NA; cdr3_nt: TGCGCCAACCCAACAGGAGACACTGAAGCTTTCTTT; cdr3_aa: CANPTGDTEAFF
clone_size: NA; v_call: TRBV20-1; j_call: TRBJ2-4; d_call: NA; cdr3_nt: TGCAGTGCTATAGTCGTCGGGGCTGGAAACATTCAGTACTTC; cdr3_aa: CSAIVVGAGNIQYF
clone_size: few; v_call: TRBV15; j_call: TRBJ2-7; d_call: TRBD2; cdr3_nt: TGTGCCACCAGCAGAGATCTAACAGCGGGGGACGAGCAGTACTTC; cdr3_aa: CATSRDLTAGDEQYF
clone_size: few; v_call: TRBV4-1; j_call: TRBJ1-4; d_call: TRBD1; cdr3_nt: TGCGCCAGCAGCCCCCCGGACAGGGAGGCGGAAAAACTGTTTTTT; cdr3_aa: CASSPPDREAEKLFF
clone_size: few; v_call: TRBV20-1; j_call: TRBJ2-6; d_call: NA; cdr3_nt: TGCAGTGCTAGAGATCCCGTACAGGGTAAAACTTTAGTCCTGACTTTC; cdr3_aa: CSARDPVQGKTLVLTF
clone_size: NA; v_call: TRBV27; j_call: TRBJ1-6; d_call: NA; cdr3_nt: TGTGCCAGCAGTTTCGGGGAACATAATTCACCCCTCCACTTT; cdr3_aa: CASSFGEHNSPLHF
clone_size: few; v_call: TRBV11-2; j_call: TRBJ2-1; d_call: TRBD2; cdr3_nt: TGTGCCAGCAGCTTAGGGGGGAGCGGGACGGGGTACAATGAGCAGTTCTTC; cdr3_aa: CASSLGGSGTGYNEQFF
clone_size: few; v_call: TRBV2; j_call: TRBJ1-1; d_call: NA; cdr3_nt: TGTGCCAGCAGTGGGTACGGTGAAGCTTTCTTT; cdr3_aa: CASSGYGEAFF
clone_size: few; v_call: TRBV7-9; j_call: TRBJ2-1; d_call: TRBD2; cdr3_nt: TGTGCCAGCAGCGTAAAGACTAGCGGGATCAATGAGCAGTTCTTC; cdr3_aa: CASSVKTSGINEQFF